This is a list of T cell receptor beta chains from one sample in a study of cytomegalovirus exposure and HLA in healthy donors. Only in-frame clones appear in the TCRdb table, and some are missing; sequencing was by immunoSEQ multiplex PCR. This sample has over 90,000 clones, with approximately 87% found just once. The sample taken for sequencing was PBMCs. The receptor set was obtained from a man in his forties in good health and CMV-seronegative. Each CDR3 is given with its conserved first and last residue.

v_gene,j_gene,CDR3aa
TRBV7-9,TRBJ2-3,CASSLQGLGAPDTQYF
TRBV5-1,TRBJ1-1,CASSLGGQQEAFF
TRBV7-2,TRBJ2-3,CASSPSLVTDTQYF
TRBV11-3,TRBJ2-5,CASSLSGNQETQYF
TRBV14,TRBJ2-6,CASSPWNQGTNVLTF
TRBV6-1,TRBJ2-6,CASSGLYGSSGANVLTF
TRBV6-1,TRBJ2-5,CASSDNQGVRETQYF
TRBV18,TRBJ1-2,CASSPPGTGGAYGYTF
TRBV30,TRBJ2-5,CAWSIDIAASGQYF
TRBV19,TRBJ1-6,CASSIGTGDNSPLHF
TRBV5-6,TRBJ2-1,CASTLSGGIYNEQFF
TRBV11-2,TRBJ1-1,CASSLRGDRRNTEAFF
TRBV7-9,TRBJ2-3,CASSLGDRYTDTQYF
TRBV5-1,TRBJ2-7,CASSPGGKQYF
TRBV11-3,TRBJ2-2,CASSHDSKLELFF
TRBV27,TRBJ2-7,CASSLGSGGRYEQYF
TRBV5-5,TRBJ1-1,CASSFDTDTEAFF
TRBV7-9,TRBJ1-1,CASSLAHNLNTEAFF
TRBV7-9,TRBJ2-7,CASSLIPAYEQYF
TRBV27,TRBJ2-7,CASSPTGLTATPYEQYF
TRBV2,TRBJ2-2,CASTRVPTGELFF
TRBV7-3,TRBJ2-1,CASSPTGTAFYNEQFF
TRBV12-5,TRBJ2-1,CASGLRTSGFNEQFF
TRBV29-1,TRBJ1-1,CTEKPPGRSEAFF
TRBV11-2,TRBJ2-3,CASSLERGGGTDTQYF
TRBV7-8,TRBJ2-1,CASSSGRGALYNEQFF
TRBV7-2,TRBJ2-7,CASSQTRDRGIEQYF
TRBV9,TRBJ2-5,CASSRARQAGGIKETQYF
TRBV27,TRBJ1-5,CASSLLVHQPQHF
TRBV4-1,TRBJ1-5,CASSAILDRGSNQPQHF
TRBV29-1,TRBJ1-1,CSVRQGAQRTEAFF
TRBV27,TRBJ2-5,CASSYQGKGTQYF
TRBV15,TRBJ1-1,CATGTGMNTEAFF
TRBV6-5,TRBJ1-2,CASSLSGNLPSYGYTF
TRBV14,TRBJ1-1,CASSQIRGPLNTEAFF
TRBV9,TRBJ2-5,CASSASGTSGGGETQYF
TRBV7-8,TRBJ1-5,CASSDRASGNQPQHF
TRBV30,TRBJ1-5,CAWSVVGVGNQPQHF
TRBV6-1,TRBJ2-5,CASSEGPRGTQYF
TRBV2,TRBJ2-1,CATRIDRGAMNEQFF
TRBV7-9,TRBJ2-5,CASSLAEAQETQYF
TRBV29-1,TRBJ2-3,CSAPIVGGPDTQYF
TRBV6-6,TRBJ2-3,CASSPRDSSTDTQYF
TRBV9,TRBJ1-2,CASSAGTGYGYGYTF
TRBV11-2,TRBJ1-1,CASSLGAGRMNTEAFF
TRBV10-3,TRBJ2-3,CAISETFPGTDTQYF
TRBV6-1,TRBJ2-2,CASSEALRDRGLSTGELFF
TRBV2,TRBJ2-3,CASELGTAGSDTQYF
TRBV19,TRBJ2-5,CASSRTGRMETQYF
TRBV9,TRBJ2-1,CASTPGSWRPRDEQFF
TRBV6-1,TRBJ1-1,CASRAGPAPAFF
TRBV7-9,TRBJ2-2,CASSLKGEELFF